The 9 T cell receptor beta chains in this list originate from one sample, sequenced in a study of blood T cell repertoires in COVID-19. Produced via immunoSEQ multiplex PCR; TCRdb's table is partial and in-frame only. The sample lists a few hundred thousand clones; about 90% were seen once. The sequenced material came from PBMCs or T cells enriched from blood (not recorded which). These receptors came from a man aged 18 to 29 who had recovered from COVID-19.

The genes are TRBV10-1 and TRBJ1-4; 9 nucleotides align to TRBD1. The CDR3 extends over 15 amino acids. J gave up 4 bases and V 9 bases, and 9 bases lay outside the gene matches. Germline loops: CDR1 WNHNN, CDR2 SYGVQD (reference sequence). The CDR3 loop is CASRGQGFYNEKLFF. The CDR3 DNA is TGCGCCAGTAGGGGACAGGGTTTTTATAATGAAAAACTGTTTTTT.

The CDR3 here is CASSRGSGSSYNEQFF. The DNA of the CDR3 is TGTGCCAGCAGCCGCGGTAGCGGGAGCTCCTACAATGAGCAGTTCTTC. This sequence joins TRBV7-2 and TRBJ2-1, with 9 nucleotides matching TRBD2. The CDR3 is made up of 16 amino acids. The V gene's germline CDR1 is SGHTA and CDR2 FQGNSA. Germline trimming cut 5 bases from V and 0 bases from J; bases unmatched to any gene: 5.

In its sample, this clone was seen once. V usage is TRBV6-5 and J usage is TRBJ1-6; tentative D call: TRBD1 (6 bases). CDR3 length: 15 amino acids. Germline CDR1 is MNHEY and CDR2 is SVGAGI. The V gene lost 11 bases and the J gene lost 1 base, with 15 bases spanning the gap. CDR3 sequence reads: CAWGNRESYNSPLHF. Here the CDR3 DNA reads TGTGCCTGGGGGAACAGGGAATCCTATAATTCACCCCTCCACTTT.

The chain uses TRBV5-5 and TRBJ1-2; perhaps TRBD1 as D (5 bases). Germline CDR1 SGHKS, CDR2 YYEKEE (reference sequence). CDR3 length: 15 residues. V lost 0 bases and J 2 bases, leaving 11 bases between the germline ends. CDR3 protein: CASSLVGGPNYGYTF. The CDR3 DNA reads TGTGCCAGCAGCTTGGTGGGGGGACCAAACTATGGCTACACCTTC.

This CDR3 reads CASSPTGVGSEQYF. The CDR3 DNA is TGTGCCAGCAGCCCCACCGGGGTCGGTTCCGAGCAGTACTTC. The rearrangement joins TRBV28 to TRBJ2-7, with D possibly being TRBD2 (5 bases). Per germline, CDR1 MDHEN and CDR2 SYDVKM. V lost 6 bases and J 6 bases, leaving 18 bases between the germline ends. This CDR3 spans 14 amino acids. The entire variable domain, with the rest obtained from reference TRBV28 and TRBJ2-7, is as follows: DVKVTQSSRYLVKRTGEKVFLECVQDMDHENMFWYRQDPGLGLRLIYFSYDVKMKEKGDIPEGYSVSREKKERFSLILESASTNQTSMYLCASSPTGVGSEQYFGPGTRLTVT.

The CDR3 region is CASTLYRGEGYNEQFF. CDR3 coding DNA: TGTGCCAGTACCCTATACAGGGGGGAGGGGTACAATGAGCAGTTCTTC. This chain links TRBV19 with TRBJ2-1; a possible D gene is TRBD1 (8 bases). V was clipped by 7 bases and J by 4 bases, with 20 bases between them. The CDR3 spans 16 residues. Germline CDR1 is LNHDA and CDR2 is SQIVND (reference sequence).

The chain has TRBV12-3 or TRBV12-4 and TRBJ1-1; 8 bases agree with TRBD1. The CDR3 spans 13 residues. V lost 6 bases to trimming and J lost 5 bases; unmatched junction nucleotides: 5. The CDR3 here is CASRTTGGTEAFF. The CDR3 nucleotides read TGTGCCAGCAGAACTACAGGGGGTACTGAAGCTTTCTTT.

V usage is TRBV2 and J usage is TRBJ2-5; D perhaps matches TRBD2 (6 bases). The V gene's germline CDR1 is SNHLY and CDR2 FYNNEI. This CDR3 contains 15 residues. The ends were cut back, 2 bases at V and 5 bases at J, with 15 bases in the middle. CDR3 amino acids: CASSERQGGWETQYF. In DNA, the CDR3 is TGTGCCAGCAGTGAACGGCAGGGAGGATGGGAGACCCAGTACTTC.

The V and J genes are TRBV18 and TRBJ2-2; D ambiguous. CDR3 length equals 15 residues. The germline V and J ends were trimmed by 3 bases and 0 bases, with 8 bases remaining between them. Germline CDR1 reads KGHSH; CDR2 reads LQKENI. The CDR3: CASSPWQANTGELFF. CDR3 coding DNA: TGTGCCAGCTCACCGTGGCAGGCGAACACCGGGGAGCTGTTTTTT.